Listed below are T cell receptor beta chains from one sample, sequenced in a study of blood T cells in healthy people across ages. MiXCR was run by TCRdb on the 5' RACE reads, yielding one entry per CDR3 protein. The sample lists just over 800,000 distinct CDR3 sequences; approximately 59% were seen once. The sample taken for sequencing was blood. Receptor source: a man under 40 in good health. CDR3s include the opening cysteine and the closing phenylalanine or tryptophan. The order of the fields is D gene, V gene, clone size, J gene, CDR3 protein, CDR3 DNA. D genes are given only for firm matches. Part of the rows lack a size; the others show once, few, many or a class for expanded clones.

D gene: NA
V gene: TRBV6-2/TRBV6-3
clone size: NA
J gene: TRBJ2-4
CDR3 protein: CASSYSRRPENIQYF
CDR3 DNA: TGTGCCAGCAGTTACTCCCGACGACCCGAAAACATTCAGTACTTC

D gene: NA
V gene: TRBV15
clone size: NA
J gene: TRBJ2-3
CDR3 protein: CATSRDSRGETQYF
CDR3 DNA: TGTGCCACCAGCAGAGATAGCAGGGGGGAGACGCAGTATTTT

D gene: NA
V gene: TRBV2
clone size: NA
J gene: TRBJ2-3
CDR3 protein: CASLDSLFTDTQYF
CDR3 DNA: TGTGCCAGCCTGGACAGCTTGTTCACAGATACGCAGTATTTT

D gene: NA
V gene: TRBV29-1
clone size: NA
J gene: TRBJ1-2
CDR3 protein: CSVRAQGLYGYTF
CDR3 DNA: TGCAGTGTTCGTGCGCAGGGCCTCTATGGCTACACCTTC

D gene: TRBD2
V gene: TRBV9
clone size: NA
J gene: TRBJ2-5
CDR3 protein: CASSVIAGGIQETQYF
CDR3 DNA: TGTGCCAGCAGCGTCATAGCGGGGGGGATACAAGAGACCCAGTACTTC

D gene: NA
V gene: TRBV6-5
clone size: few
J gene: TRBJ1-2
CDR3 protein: CASSMTGAGGYTF
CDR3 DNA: TGTGCCAGCAGTATGACGGGGGCAGGAGGCTACACCTTC

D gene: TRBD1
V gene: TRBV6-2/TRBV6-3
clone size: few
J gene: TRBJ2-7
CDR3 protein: CASSYSGIQGETYEQYF
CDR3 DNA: TGTGCCAGCAGTTACTCAGGTATCCAGGGGGAGACCTACGAGCAGTACTTC

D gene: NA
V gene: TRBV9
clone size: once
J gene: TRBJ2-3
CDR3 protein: CASRGGGGTDTQYF
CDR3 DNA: TGTGCCAGCAGAGGGGGCGGGGGAACAGATACGCAGTATTTT

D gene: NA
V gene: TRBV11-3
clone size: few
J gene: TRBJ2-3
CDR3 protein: CASSLEGDTDTQYF
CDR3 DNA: TGTGCCAGCAGCTTAGAGGGGGACACAGATACGCAGTATTTT

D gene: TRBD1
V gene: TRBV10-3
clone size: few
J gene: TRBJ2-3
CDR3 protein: CATQQGAQTDTQYF
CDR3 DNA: TGTGCCACCCAACAGGGGGCCCAGACAGATACGCAGTATTTT

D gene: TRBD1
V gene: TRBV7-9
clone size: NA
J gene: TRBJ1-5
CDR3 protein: CASSTTGGENQPQHF
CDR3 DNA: TGTGCCAGCAGCACGACAGGGGGCGAAAATCAGCCCCAGCATTTT

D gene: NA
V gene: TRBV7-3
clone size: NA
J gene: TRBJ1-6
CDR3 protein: CASSLSGGGNSPLHF
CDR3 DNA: TGTGCCAGCAGCCTTTCGGGGGGCGGAAATTCACCCCTCCACTTT

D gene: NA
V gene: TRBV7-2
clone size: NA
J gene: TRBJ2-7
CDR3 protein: CASSSRAVSYEQYF
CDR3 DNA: TGTGCCAGCAGCTCTAGGGCCGTCTCCTACGAGCAGTACTTC

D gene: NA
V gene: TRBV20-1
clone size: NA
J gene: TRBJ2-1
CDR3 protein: CSARLLSRQAYNEQFF
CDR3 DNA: TGCAGTGCTAGACTATTATCGCGGCAGGCCTACAATGAGCAGTTCTTC

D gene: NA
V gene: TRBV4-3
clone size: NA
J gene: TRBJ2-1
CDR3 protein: CASSQEFGSFYNEQFF
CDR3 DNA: TGCGCCAGCAGCCAAGAATTCGGCTCCTTCTACAATGAGCAGTTCTTC

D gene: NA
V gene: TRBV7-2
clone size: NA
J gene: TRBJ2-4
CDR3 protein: CASSLTQLAKNIQYF
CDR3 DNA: TGTGCCAGCAGCTTAACCCAGCTAGCCAAAAACATTCAGTACTTC

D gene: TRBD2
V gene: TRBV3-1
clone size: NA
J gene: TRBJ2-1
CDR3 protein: CATRLAGAGVNEQFF
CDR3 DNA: TGTGCCACCCGACTAGCGGGGGCCGGGGTGAATGAGCAGTTCTTC

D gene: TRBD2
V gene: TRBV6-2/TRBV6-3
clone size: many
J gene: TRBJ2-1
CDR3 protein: CASSTLAGGRNNEQFF
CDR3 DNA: TGTGCCAGCAGTACTCTAGCGGGGGGGCGAAACAATGAGCAGTTCTTC

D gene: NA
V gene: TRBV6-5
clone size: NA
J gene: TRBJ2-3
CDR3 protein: CASKEAAKITDTQYF
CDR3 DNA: TGTGCCAGCAAAGAAGCGGCGAAGATTACAGATACGCAGTATTTT

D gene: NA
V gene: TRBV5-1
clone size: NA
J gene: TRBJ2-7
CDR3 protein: CASSLMQGSIYEQYF
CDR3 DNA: TGCGCCAGCAGCCTCATGCAGGGAAGTATCTACGAGCAGTACTTC

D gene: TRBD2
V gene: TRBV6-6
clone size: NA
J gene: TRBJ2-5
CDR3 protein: CASTPGVASGGKETQYF
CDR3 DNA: TGTGCCAGCACTCCCGGCGTGGCTAGCGGGGGGAAAGAGACCCAGTACTTC

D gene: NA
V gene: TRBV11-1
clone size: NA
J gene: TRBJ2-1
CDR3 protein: CASSLLNQVYNEQFF
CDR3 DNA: TGTGCCAGCAGCTTATTAAATCAGGTCTACAATGAGCAGTTCTTC

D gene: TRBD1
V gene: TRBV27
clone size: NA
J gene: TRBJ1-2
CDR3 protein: CASSLSSRGPVYGYTF
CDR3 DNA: TGTGCCAGCAGTTTATCGTCGAGGGGGCCGGTCTATGGCTACACCTTC

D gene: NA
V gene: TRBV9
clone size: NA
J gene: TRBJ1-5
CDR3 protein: CASSGGAFSNQPQHF
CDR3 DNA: TGTGCCAGCAGCGGAGGAGCATTTAGCAATCAGCCCCAGCATTTT

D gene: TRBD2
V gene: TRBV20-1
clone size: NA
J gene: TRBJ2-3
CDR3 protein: CSASTSGLAGEAPYTFTQYF
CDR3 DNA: TGCAGTGCTAGTACCTCCGGACTAGCGGGAGAAGCCCCCTACACTTTTACGCAGTATTTT

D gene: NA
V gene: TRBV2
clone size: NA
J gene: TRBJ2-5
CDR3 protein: CASRERVNQETQYF
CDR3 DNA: TGTGCCAGCAGAGAGCGGGTCAACCAAGAGACCCAGTACTTC

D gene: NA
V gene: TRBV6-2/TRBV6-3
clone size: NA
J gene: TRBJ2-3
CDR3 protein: CASSLIGEDTQYF
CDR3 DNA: TGTGCCAGCAGTTTGATAGGGGAGGATACGCAGTATTTT

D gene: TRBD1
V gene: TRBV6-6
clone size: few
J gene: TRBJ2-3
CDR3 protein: CASIQGGSTDTQYF
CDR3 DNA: TGTGCCTCTATACAGGGGGGCAGCACAGATACGCAGTATTTT

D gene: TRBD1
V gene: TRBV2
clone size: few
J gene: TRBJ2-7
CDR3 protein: CASNHRGSYEQYF
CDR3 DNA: TGTGCCAGCAATCACAGGGGATCCTACGAGCAGTACTTC

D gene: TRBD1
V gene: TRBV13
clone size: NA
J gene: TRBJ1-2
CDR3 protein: CASSPRQGQGGYTF
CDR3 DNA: TGTGCCAGCAGCCCCAGACAGGGACAAGGTGGCTACACCTTC

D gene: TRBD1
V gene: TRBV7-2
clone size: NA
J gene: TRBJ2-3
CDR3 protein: CASIIGGDRETPDTQYF
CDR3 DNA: TGTGCCAGCATCATCGGCGGGGACAGGGAAACTCCAGATACGCAGTATTTT

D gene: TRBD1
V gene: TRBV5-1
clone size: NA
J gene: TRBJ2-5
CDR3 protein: CASSPATGAGQETQYF
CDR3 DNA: TGCGCCAGCAGCCCAGCGACAGGGGCGGGTCAAGAGACCCAGTACTTC

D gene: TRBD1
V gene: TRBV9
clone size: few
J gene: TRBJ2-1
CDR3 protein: CASSLTGGYEQFF
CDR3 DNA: TGTGCCAGCAGCCTGACAGGGGGCTATGAGCAGTTCTTC

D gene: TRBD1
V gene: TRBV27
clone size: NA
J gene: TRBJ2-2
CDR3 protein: CASSPKQGWAPPNTGELFF
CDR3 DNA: TGTGCCAGCAGTCCGAAACAGGGGTGGGCACCGCCGAACACCGGGGAGCTGTTTTTT

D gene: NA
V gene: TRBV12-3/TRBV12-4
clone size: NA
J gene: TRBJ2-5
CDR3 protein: CASSLRAGQETQYF
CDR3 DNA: TGTGCCAGCAGTTTAAGGGCGGGGCAAGAGACCCAGTACTTC

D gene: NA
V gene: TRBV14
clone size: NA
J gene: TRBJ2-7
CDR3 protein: CASSQFRNEAYEQYF
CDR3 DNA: TGTGCCAGCAGCCAATTTCGGAACGAGGCCTACGAGCAGTACTTC

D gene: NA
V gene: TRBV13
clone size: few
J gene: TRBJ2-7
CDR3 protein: CASSSRTSYEQYF
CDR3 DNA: TGTGCCAGCAGCTCAAGGACCTCCTACGAGCAGTACTTC